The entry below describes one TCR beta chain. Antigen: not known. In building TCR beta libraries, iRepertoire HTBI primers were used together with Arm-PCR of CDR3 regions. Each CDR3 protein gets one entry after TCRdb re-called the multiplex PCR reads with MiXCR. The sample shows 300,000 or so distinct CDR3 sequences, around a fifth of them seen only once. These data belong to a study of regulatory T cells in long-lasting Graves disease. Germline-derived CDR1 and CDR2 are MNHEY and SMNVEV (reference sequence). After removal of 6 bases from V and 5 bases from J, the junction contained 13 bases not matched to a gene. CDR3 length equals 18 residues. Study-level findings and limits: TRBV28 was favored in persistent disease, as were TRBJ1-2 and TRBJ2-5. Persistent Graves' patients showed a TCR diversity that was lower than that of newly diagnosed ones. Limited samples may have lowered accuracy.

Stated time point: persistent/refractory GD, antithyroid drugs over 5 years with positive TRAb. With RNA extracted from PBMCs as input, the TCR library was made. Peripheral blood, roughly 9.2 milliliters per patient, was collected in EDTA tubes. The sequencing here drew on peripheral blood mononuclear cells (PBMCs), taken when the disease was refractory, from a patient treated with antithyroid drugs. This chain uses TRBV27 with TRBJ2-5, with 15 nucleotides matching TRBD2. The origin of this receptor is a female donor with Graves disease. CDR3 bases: TGTGCCAGCAGCTATTCAGGACTAGCGGGAGGGCCTTATGAGACCCAGTACTTC. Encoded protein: CASSYSGLAGGPYETQYF.